The present TCR beta chain was sequenced within a study of CD8 T cells in ankylosing spondylitis. Regarding the study as a whole: Ankylosing spondylitis blood appeared to carry a characteristic TCR beta motif of 7 or 8 highly homologous variants.

TCRdb called the 5' RACE reads again in MiXCR, with one record for every CDR3 protein. The sample carries roughly 250,000 distinct CDR3 sequences, around 9.2% recorded once. This clonotype was counted at least ten times. What it binds is not known. Per germline, CDR1 LNHDA and CDR2 SQIVND (reference sequence). Trimming removed 5 bases at V and 0 bases at J, with 11 bases between. There are 15 residues in the CDR3. The TCR was taken from a male donor with ankylosing spondylitis or in good health (not recorded which). The specimen sequenced was blood, either unsorted or a sorted T cell fraction (not recorded which). This chain uses TRBV19 with TRBJ2-1; D call uncertain. The CDR3 DNA follows: TGTGCCAGTAGTGCCCCCGGGTCCTCCTACAATGAGCAGTTCTTC. This sequence encodes CASSAPGSSYNEQFF.